This T cell receptor (beta chain) was observed in a study of metastatic and nonmetastatic thyroid tumors. TCRdb re-analyzed the PCR reads using MiXCR. This sample has about 5,000 clones, with 37% found just once. This CDR3 comprises 13 residues. Looked up from germline, CDR1 is MNHEY and CDR2 is SMNVEV (reference sequence). The germline V and J ends were trimmed by 2 bases and 4 bases, with 8 bases remaining between them. This clone appeared a few times. Among the patients, none had received any treatment before thyroid surgery. The chain recombines TRBV27 with TRBJ1-2; D not certain. Material for sequencing was tumor tissue. The receptor was derived from a male donor with papillary thyroid cancer or a benign thyroid nodule (not recorded which). Some clones in this sample may be carry-over from other donors' samples. CDR3 DNA sequence: TGTGCCAGCAGTTTAGCAGGAAGCTATGGCTACACCTTC. Translated: CASSLAGSYGYTF.